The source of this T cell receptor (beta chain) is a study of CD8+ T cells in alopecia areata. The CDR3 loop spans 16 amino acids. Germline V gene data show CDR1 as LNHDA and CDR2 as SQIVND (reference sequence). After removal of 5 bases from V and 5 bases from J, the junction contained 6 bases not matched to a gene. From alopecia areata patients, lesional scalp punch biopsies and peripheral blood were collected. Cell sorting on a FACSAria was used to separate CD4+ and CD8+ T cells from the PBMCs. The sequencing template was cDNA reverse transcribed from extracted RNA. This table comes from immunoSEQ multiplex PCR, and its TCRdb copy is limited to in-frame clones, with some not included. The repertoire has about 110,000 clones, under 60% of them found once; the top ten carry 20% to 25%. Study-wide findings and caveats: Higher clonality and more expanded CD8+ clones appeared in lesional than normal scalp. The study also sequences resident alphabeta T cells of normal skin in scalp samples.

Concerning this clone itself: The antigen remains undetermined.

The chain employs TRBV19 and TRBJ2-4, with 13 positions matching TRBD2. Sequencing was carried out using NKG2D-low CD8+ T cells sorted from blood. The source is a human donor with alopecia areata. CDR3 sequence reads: CASSVGLAGPENIQYF. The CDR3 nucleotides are TGTGCCAGTAGTGTGGGACTAGCGGGGCCAGAAAACATTCAGTACTTC.